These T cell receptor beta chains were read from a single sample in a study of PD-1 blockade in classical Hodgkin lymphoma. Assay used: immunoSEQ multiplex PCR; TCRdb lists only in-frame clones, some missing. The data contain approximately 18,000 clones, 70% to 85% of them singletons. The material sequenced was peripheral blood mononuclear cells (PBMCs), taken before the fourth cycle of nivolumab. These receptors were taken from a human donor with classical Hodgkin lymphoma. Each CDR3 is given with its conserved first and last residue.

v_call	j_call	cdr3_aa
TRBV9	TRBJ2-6	CASIGDGGANVLTF
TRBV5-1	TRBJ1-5	CASSLAGQRNQPQHF
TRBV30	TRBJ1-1	CAWGPNTEAFF
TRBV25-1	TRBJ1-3	CASRQGTGGSGNTIYF
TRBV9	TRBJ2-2	CASSVVGLAGGTGELFF
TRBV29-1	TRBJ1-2	CSVTHRANYGYTF
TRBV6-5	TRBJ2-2	CASKRQAGELFF
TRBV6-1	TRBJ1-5	CASSEQLGNNQPQHF
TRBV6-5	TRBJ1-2	CASSRQGYDGYTF
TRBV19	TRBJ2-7	CATMGGTSGFREQYF
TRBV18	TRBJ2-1	CASSGLAVGASSYNEQFF
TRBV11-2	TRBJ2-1	CASSPTLLGYEQFF
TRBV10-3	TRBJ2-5	CAISDTKKGNVQETQYF
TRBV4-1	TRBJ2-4	CASRPSGGSKNIQYF
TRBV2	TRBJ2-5	CASHRRQETQYF
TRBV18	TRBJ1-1	CASSPTATNTEAFF
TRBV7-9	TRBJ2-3	CASSPNARLAGGDTQYF
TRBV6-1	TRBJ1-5	CASTLSAGTNQPQHF
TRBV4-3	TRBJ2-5	CASSQEVGETQYF
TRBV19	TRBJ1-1	CASSIDPSTGRNTEAFF
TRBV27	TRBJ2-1	CASSSSGGGNEQFF
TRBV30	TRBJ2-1	CAWSVTDRYNEQFF
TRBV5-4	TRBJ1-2	CASSLQGGYGYTF